Listed here are 22 T cell receptor beta chains from one sample, sequenced in a study of T-cell memory formation after mild COVID-19. MiXCR, applied by TCRdb to the 5' RACE reads, yields one record per CDR3 protein. This table has hundreds of thousands of distinct CDR3 sequences, about 23% appearing once. Sequenced material: PBMCs or a T cell subset sorted from them (not recorded which). These TCRs come from an adult woman who had mild COVID-19 (a few samples of this study predate the infection). Cell type and time point are not known.

Only a few counts were recorded for this clonotype. The chain couples TRBV2 to TRBJ1-2, with 9 nucleotides matching TRBD1. The CDR3 spans 13 residues. Germline V gene data show CDR1 as SNHLY and CDR2 as FYNNEI. The ends lost 6 bases at V and 5 bases at J; junction bases unmatched: 4. Written as DNA, the CDR3 is TGTGCCAGCAGAGGGACAGGGCCATATGGCTACACCTTC. Amino acid sequence: CASRGTGPYGYTF.

This chain connects TRBV5-1 to TRBJ2-1; D may match TRBD1 or TRBD2 (5 bases each). The CDR3 loop spans 15 amino acids. CDR1 SGHRS and CDR2 YFSETQ come from the germline V gene. Trimming left V 4 bases short and J 7 bases short, with 18 bases between. The CDR3: CASSSDLGGKNEQFF. The DNA for the CDR3 is TGCGCCAGCAGCAGCGACCTTGGGGGAAAAAATGAGCAGTTCTTC.

The rearrangement links TRBV20-1 to TRBJ2-3, with D perhaps TRBD2 (6 bases). The CDR3 has 13 residues. Trimming removed 6 bases at V and 5 bases at J, with 15 bases between. Germline lookup yields CDR1 DFQATT and CDR2 SNEGSKA (reference sequence). In DNA, the CDR3 is TGCAGTGCCCAGGAGGGGCCCTTAGATACGCAGTATTTT. Protein: CSAQEGPLDTQYF.

The chain couples TRBV7-9 to TRBJ2-6; D is uncertain. CDR1 SEHNR and CDR2 FQNEAQ come from the germline V gene (reference sequence). CDR3 size: 16 residues. V was trimmed by 1 base and J by 0 bases, leaving 7 bases between them. Here the CDR3 reads CASSLGPSSGANVLTF. The CDR3 nucleotides are TGTGCCAGCAGCTTAGGCCCTAGCTCTGGGGCCAACGTCCTGACTTTC.

This clonotype appeared a few times. J is TRBJ2-5 and V is TRBV15, with D possibly matching TRBD2 (6 bases). The germline V and J ends were trimmed by 3 bases and 4 bases, with 12 bases remaining between them. This CDR3 has 14 amino acids. Germline CDR1 is LNHNV and CDR2 is YYDKDF (reference sequence). The CDR3 bases are TGTGCCACCAGCAGGATTGGAGGGCGAGAGACCCAGTACTTC. This codes for CATSRIGGRETQYF.

The chain employs TRBV5-1 and TRBJ2-1, with 7 bases that match TRBD2. The CDR3 totals 15 residues. V lost 0 bases, J lost 7 bases, and 7 bases stayed unmatched. Germline CDR1 is SGHRS and CDR2 is YFSETQ. The CDR3 sequence: CASSLDGGGMNEQFF. The DNA of the CDR3 is TGCGCCAGCAGCTTGGATGGCGGGGGTATGAATGAGCAGTTCTTC. Filled out from reference TRBV5-1 and TRBJ2-1, the complete variable domain reads KAGVTQTPRYLIKTRGQQVTLSCSPISGHRSVSWYQQTPGQGLQFLFEYFSETQRNKGNFPGRFSGRQFSNSRSEMNVSTLELGDSALYLCASSLDGGGMNEQFFGPGTRLTVL.

The J gene is TRBJ1-6, the V gene TRBV25-1; 10 nucleotides agree with TRBD1. The CDR3 extends over 15 amino acids. CDR1 is MGHDK, CDR2 SYGVNS, per germline. The V and J ends lost 2 bases and 8 bases, in that order; junction bases with no gene match: 3. CDR3 loop: CASSEPGTGDSPLHF. CDR3 DNA: TGTGCCAGCAGTGAACCCGGGACAGGGGATTCACCCCTCCACTTT.

This clonotype has more than one count but fewer than ten. The rearrangement joins TRBV6-5 to TRBJ1-1; D is unresolved. Germline V lookup: CDR1 MNHEY, CDR2 SVGAGI. The ends were cut back, 7 bases at V and 1 base at J, with 13 bases in the middle. The CDR3 has 14 residues. The CDR3 DNA follows: TGTGCCAGCAAGGAAGTGGCGGCGAACACTGAAGCTTTCTTT. Its translation is CASKEVAANTEAFF.

Regarding this clonotype: Mismatch with germline at one junction end may stem from a read error. The gene calls are TRBV12-3 or TRBV12-4 and TRBJ2-3; possibly TRBD1 for D (5 bases). CDR3 length equals 14 residues. This CDR3 is CARSLAGLTDTQYF. The CDR3, as DNA: TGTGCCAGAAGTTTAGCAGGGTTAACAGATACGCAGTATTTT.

The chain uses TRBV12-3 or TRBV12-4 and TRBJ1-2; 7 nucleotides match TRBD1. This CDR3 is 16 amino acids long. The V segment lost 6 bases and the J segment 2 bases; nucleotides outside the gene matches: 12. CDR3 loop: CASSRVFRGENYGYTF. As DNA, the CDR3 is TGTGCCAGCAGCCGTGTTTTCAGGGGGGAGAACTATGGCTACACCTTC.

There are a few counts of this clonotype. This chain connects TRBV2 to TRBJ2-7, with 10 bases identical to TRBD2. V lost 8 bases to trimming and J lost 6 bases; unmatched junction nucleotides: 10. Germline V lookup: CDR1 SNHLY, CDR2 FYNNEI. CDR3 length equals 14 residues. The CDR3 bases are TGTGCCAGCGGTCCCGGGACTAGCGTTGCCGAGCAGTACTTC. The encoded protein is CASGPGTSVAEQYF.

The genes are TRBV7-9 and TRBJ2-3, with a tentative D call TRBD1 (6 bases). This CDR3 has 12 residues. V was cut by 11 bases and J by 0 bases, with 9 bases left in between. CDR1 and CDR2 from the germline V gene are SEHNR and FQNEAQ (reference sequence). The CDR3 nucleotides read TGTGCCGTAGGGGGAAGCACAGATACGCAGTATTTT. Translation gives CAVGGSTDTQYF.

The V gene is TRBV4-1, the J gene TRBJ2-5; D is unclear. Germline V gene sequence: CDR1 MGHRA, CDR2 YSYEKL. V was cut by 1 base and J by 2 bases, with 11 bases left in between. The CDR3 sequence is 15 residues long. The CDR3 bases are TGCGCCAGCAGCCAAGGATGGGCTAGTCAAGAGACCCAGTACTTC. It encodes CASSQGWASQETQYF.

This clonotype was seen only a few times. This chain links TRBV6-4 with TRBJ2-1, with 12 bases lining up with TRBD2. Germline V gives CDR1 MRHNA, CDR2 SNTAGT. This CDR3 has 15 residues. The ends lost 7 bases at V and 6 bases at J; junction bases unmatched: 7. CDR3 nucleotides: TGTGCCAGCAACCCGACTAGCGGGAGCCCCAATGAGCAGTTCTTC. It yields the protein CASNPTSGSPNEQFF.

This clonotype has just a few counts. The chain combines TRBV7-2 with TRBJ2-3; either TRBD1 or TRBD2 may fit D (5 bases each). The CDR3 has 17 amino acids. Germline V gene data show CDR1 as SGHTA and CDR2 as FQGNSA. V gave up 1 base and J gave up 0 bases, with 14 bases separating them. CDR3 region: CASSLVAGGGSTDTQYF. DNA of the CDR3: TGTGCCAGCAGCTTAGTGGCCGGTGGGGGAAGCACAGATACGCAGTATTTT.

The CDR3 DNA follows: TGTGCCAGCAGCTCCCCGACAGGGTCGGATGAGCAGTTCTTC. Translation gives CASSSPTGSDEQFF. This chain links TRBV7-9 with TRBJ2-1; 7 nucleotides line up with TRBD1. There are 14 residues in the CDR3. Losses at the gene ends were 4 bases for V and 8 bases for J; bases not matched to a gene: 8. Looked up from germline, CDR1 is SEHNR and CDR2 is FQNEAQ (reference sequence). The full variable domain, with the rest looked up from reference TRBV7-9 and TRBJ2-1, is DTGVSQNPRHKITKRGQNVTFRCDPISEHNRLYWYRQTLGQGPEFLTYFQNEAQLEKSRLLSDRFSAERPKGSFSTLEIQRTEQGDSAMYLCASSSPTGSDEQFFGPGTRLTVL.

The rearrangement links TRBV12-3 or TRBV12-4 to TRBJ2-3, with TRBD2 matching 14 bases. With 8 bases clipped from V and 5 bases from J, the junction kept 3 bases outside the gene matches. CDR3 size: 14 residues. CDR3 nucleotides: TGTGCCAGCCGGACTAGCGGGAGGTTAGATACGCAGTATTTT. It codes for CASRTSGRLDTQYF.

This clonotype has just a few counts. J is TRBJ2-3 and V is TRBV24-1; 8 bases align to TRBD1. This CDR3 region has 13 residues. Germline values: CDR1 KGHDR, CDR2 SFDVKD. V lost 2 bases and J lost 9; bases outside the gene matches: 3. The CDR3 DNA follows: TGTGCCACCAGTGATTGGACAGGGCTCACGCAGTATTTT. Translated: CATSDWTGLTQYF.

This clonotype came up a few times. The CDR3 here is CASSYSGAFTDTQYF. The CDR3 DNA reads TGTGCCAGCAGTTACTCGGGGGCCTTCACAGATACGCAGTATTTT. The V call is TRBV6-5, the J call TRBJ2-3; TRBD1 might be the D (6 bases). Deletions cut 0 bases from V and 2 bases from J, with 9 bases between. Germline V gene lookup returns CDR1 MNHEY and CDR2 SVGAGI. The CDR3 loop spans 15 amino acids.

This clonotype was counted between two and nine times. The J gene is TRBJ2-7, the V gene TRBV13, with unresolved D. Germline V lookup: CDR1 PRHDT, CDR2 FYEKMQ (reference sequence). The CDR3 totals 10 residues. V gave up 1 base and J gave up 9 bases, with 4 bases separating them. The CDR3 DNA sequence: TGTGCCAGCAGCTTAGCGGGGCAGTACTTC. As protein: CASSLAGQYF.

The chain has TRBV7-8 and TRBJ1-1; D possibly corresponds to TRBD1 (5 bases). V lost 7 bases to trimming and J lost 1 base, with 13 bases between them. This CDR3 is 14 amino acids long. Germline CDR1 and CDR2: SGHVS and FQNEAQ. The CDR3 DNA sequence: TGTGCCAGCACCTTCGGGGCTGGGAACACTGAAGCTTTCTTT. Translating gives CASTFGAGNTEAFF.

J is TRBJ2-5 and V is TRBV15, with 7 bases matching TRBD1. The CDR3 runs to 14 residues. The ends lost 5 bases at V and 5 bases at J; junction bases unmatched: 8. Germline V gene lookup returns CDR1 LNHNV and CDR2 YYDKDF (reference sequence). The CDR3 reads CATSGNRGGETQYF. CDR3 nucleotide sequence: TGTGCCACCAGCGGGAACAGGGGTGGTGAGACCCAGTACTTC.